Below are 9 T cell receptor beta chains sequenced from a single sample in a study of blood T cell repertoires in COVID-19. This table comes from immunoSEQ multiplex PCR, and its TCRdb copy is limited to in-frame clones, with some not included. The sample records some 530,000 clones, more than 85% being singletons. Sequenced material: PBMCs or T cells enriched from blood (not recorded which). Receptors were obtained from a woman aged 60-75 years who had recovered from COVID-19.

A note on this clone: Other DNA sequences of this sample code for an identical CDR3. The chain carries TRBV12-3 or TRBV12-4 and TRBJ2-2, with D uncertain. CDR3 length: 13 residues. V lost 3 bases, J lost 4 bases, and 6 bases lay in between. This CDR3 is CASSFSSTGELFF. Here the CDR3 DNA reads TGTGCCAGCAGTTTCAGTTCCACCGGGGAGCTGTTTTTT.

This clone is a singleton in its sample. V usage is TRBV18 and J usage is TRBJ1-1; D perhaps matches TRBD1 (6 bases). The CDR3 covers 14 residues. The V gene's germline CDR1 is KGHSH and CDR2 LQKENI. V lost 5 bases to trimming and J lost 3 bases, with 13 bases between them. CDR3 coding DNA: TGTGCCAGCTCAAGAAGGGCAGGGGACACTGAAGCTTTCTTT. The encoded protein is CASSRRAGDTEAFF.

V and J are TRBV2 and TRBJ2-7; 9 bases agree with TRBD1. Germline V gene sequence: CDR1 SNHLY, CDR2 FYNNEI. Losses at the gene ends were 10 bases for V and 2 bases for J; bases not matched to a gene: 6. The CDR3 loop spans 13 amino acids. The CDR3 is CATRGTGTYEQYV. In DNA, the CDR3 is TGTGCCACCCGGGGGACAGGGACCTACGAGCAGTACGTC.

The rearrangement uses TRBV18 and TRBJ1-1; D is unresolved. Germline loops: CDR1 KGHSH, CDR2 LQKENI. V dropped 6 bases and J dropped 0 bases, with 17 bases sitting between them. The CDR3 contains 16 residues. CDR3 loop: CASSPGAVGMNTEAFF. CDR3 DNA sequence: TGTGCCAGCTCTCCTGGAGCGGTGGGGATGAACACTGAAGCTTTCTTT.

This clone was counted ten times or more. J is TRBJ2-1 and V is TRBV19, with D possibly being TRBD2 (6 bases). This CDR3 has 14 residues. Germline V gene data show CDR1 as LNHDA and CDR2 as SQIVND (reference sequence). V lost 10 bases and J 7 bases, leaving 20 bases between the germline ends. The CDR3 DNA sequence: TGTGCCACCCAAACAAGGAGGGGATTGAATGAGCAGTTCTTC. This gives the protein CATQTRRGLNEQFF.

In this sample, this clone turned up once. The sample contains more than one DNA sequence encoding this CDR3. The chain carries TRBV5-1 and TRBJ1-3, with 9 bases lining up with TRBD1. CDR1 is SGHRS and CDR2 is YFSETQ in the germline V gene. The V segment lost 0 bases and the J segment 3 bases; nucleotides outside the gene matches: 4. The CDR3 is 16 amino acids. DNA for the CDR3: TGCGCCAGCAGCTTGGCCGGGACAGGGCTTGGAAACACCATATATTTT. It encodes CASSLAGTGLGNTIYF.

The chain couples TRBV7-9 to TRBJ1-2; no clear D. The V end was cut by 3 bases, the J end by 8 bases, with 13 bases between. The germline V gene encodes CDR1 SEHNR and CDR2 FQNEAQ (reference sequence). This CDR3 has 13 amino acids. The CDR3 here is CASSLDPSGGYTF. In DNA, the CDR3 is TGTGCCAGCAGCTTGGACCCGTCGGGGGGCTACACCTTC. Looking up the rest from reference TRBV7-9 and TRBJ1-2 gives the full variable domain: DTGVSQNPRHKITKRGQNVTFRCDPISEHNRLYWYRQTLGQGPEFLTYFQNEAQLEKSRLLSDRFSAERPKGSFSTLEIQRTEQGDSAMYLCASSLDPSGGYTFGSGTRLTVV.

About this clone: Other DNA sequences in the same sample also yield this CDR3. The chain is built from TRBV3-1 (or the pseudogene TRBV3-2) and TRBJ1-6; 7 bases are a match to TRBD1. The V and J ends lost 1 base and 7 bases, in that order; junction bases with no gene match: 4. This CDR3 has 15 residues. Germline V gives CDR1 LGHDT, CDR2 YNNKEL (reference sequence). The CDR3 DNA is TGTGCCAGCAGCCAAGGAGACAGGGTAAATTCACCCCTCCACTTT. Residues: CASSQGDRVNSPLHF.

The chain joins TRBV5-1 to TRBJ1-3; unclear D gene. CDR1 and CDR2 (germline): SGHRS, YFSETQ. The CDR3 consists of 13 residues. The V end lost 5 bases, the J end lost 0 bases, and 6 bases lay between the germline ends. The CDR3 region is CASSLGSGNTIYF. CDR3 in DNA: TGCGCCAGCAGTCTCGGCTCTGGAAACACCATATATTTT.